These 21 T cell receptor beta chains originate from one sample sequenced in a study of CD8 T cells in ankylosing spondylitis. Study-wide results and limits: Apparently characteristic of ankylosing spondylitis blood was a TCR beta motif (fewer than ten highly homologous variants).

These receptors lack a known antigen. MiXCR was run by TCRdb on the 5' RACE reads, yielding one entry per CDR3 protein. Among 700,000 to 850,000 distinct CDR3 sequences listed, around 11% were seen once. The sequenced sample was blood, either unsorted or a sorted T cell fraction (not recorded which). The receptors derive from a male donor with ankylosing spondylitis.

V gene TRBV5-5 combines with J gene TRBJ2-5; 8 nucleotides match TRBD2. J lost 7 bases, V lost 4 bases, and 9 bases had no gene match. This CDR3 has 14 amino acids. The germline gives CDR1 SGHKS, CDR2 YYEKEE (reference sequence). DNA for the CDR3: TGTGCCAGCAGCGGCGGGGGGCCAGAGGGGACCCAGTACTTC. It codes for CASSGGGPEGTQYF.

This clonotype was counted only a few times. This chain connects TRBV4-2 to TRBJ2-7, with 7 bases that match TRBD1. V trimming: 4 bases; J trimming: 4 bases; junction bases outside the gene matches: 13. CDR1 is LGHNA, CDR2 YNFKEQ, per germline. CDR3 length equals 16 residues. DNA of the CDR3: TGTGCCAGCAGCCCACGAAGTCGCACAGGGGCGTACGAGCAGTACTTC. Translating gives CASSPRSRTGAYEQYF.

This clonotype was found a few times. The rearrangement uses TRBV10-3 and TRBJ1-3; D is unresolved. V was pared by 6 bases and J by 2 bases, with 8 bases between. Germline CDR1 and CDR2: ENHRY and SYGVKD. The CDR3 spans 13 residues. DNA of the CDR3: TGTGCCATCAGGGATGGGGCTGGAAACACCATATATTTT. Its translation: CAIRDGAGNTIYF.

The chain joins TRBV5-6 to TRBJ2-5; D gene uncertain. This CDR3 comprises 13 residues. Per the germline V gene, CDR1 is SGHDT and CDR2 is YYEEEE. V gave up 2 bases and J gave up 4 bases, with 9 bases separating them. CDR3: CASSFVPGETQYF. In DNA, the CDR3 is TGTGCCAGCAGCTTCGTCCCGGGAGAGACCCAGTACTTC.

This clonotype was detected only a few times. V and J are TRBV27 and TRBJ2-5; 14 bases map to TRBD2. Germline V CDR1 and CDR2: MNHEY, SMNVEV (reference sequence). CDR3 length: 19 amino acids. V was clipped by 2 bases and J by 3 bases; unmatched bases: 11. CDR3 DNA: TGTGCCAGCAGTTTACTATCCGGGACTAGCGGGAGTTGGAAAGAGACCCAGTACTTC. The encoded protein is CASSLLSGTSGSWKETQYF.

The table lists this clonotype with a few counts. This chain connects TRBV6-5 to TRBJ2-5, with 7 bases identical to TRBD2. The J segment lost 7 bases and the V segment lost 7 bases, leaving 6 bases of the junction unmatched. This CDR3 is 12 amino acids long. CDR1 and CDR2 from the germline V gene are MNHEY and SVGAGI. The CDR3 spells CASNTRGRTQYF. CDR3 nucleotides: TGTGCCAGCAACACCCGCGGGAGGACCCAGTACTTC.

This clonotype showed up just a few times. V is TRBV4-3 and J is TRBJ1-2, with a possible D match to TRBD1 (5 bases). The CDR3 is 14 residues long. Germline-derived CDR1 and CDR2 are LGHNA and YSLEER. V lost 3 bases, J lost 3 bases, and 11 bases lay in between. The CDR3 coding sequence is TGCGCCAGCAGCCACCTCAGGGTTGACTATGGCTACACCTTC. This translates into CASSHLRVDYGYTF.

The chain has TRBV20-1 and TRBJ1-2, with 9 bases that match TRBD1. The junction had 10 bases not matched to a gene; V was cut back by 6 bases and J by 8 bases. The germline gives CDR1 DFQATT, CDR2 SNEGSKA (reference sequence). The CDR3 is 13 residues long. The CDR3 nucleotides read TGCAGTGCCGACCCCGGGACAGGGATCGGCTACACCTTC. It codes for CSADPGTGIGYTF.

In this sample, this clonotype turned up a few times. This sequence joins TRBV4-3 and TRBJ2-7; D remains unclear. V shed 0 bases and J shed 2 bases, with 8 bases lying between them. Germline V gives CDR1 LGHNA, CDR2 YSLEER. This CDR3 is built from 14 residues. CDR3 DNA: TGCGCCAGCAGCCAAGAGTGGATCACCTACGAGCAGTACTTC. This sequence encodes CASSQEWITYEQYF.

The CDR3 region has the DNA TGTGCCAGCAGTTACAGAAGCGGGAGTCCCGTCTACGAGCAGTACTTC. Protein sequence: CASSYRSGSPVYEQYF. This chain joins TRBV6-2 or TRBV6-3 and TRBJ2-7, with 8 bases identical to TRBD2. V gave up 2 bases and J gave up 3 bases; unmatched junction bases: 9. The V gene's germline CDR1 is MNHEY and CDR2 SVGEGT. The CDR3 length is 16 residues.

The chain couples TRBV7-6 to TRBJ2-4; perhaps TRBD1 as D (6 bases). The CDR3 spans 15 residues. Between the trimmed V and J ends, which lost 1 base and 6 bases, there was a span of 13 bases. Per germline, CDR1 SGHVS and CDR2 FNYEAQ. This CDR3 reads CASSLDRDPGNIQYF. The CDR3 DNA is TGTGCCAGCAGCTTAGACAGGGATCCAGGAAACATTCAGTACTTC.

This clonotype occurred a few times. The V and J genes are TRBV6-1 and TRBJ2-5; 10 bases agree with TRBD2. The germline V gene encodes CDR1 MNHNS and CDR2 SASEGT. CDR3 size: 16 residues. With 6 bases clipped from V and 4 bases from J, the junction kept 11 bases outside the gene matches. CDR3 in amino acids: CASRGISGRTRETQYF. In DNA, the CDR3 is TGTGCCAGCAGGGGGATTAGCGGGAGGACGAGAGAGACCCAGTACTTC.

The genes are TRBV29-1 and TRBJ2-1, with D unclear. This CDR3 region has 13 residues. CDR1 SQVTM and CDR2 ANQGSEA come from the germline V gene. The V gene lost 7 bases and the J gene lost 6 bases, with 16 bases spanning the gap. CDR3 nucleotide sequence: TGCAGCGCGGTCGGATCGGTTGTCAATGAGCAGTTCTTC. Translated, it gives CSAVGSVVNEQFF.

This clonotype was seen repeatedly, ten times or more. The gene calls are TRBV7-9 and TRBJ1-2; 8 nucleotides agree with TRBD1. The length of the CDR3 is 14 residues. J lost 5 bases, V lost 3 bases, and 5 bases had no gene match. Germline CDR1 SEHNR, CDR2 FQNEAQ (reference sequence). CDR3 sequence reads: CASSLLDREYGYTF. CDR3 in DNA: TGTGCCAGCAGCTTGCTGGACAGGGAATATGGCTACACCTTC.

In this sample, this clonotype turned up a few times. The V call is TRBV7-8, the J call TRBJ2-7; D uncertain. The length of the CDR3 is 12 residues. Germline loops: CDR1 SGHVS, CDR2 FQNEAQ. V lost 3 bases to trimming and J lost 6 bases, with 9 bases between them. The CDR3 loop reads CASSFLTVEQYF. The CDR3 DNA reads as TGTGCCAGCAGCTTTTTAACTGTCGAGCAGTACTTC.

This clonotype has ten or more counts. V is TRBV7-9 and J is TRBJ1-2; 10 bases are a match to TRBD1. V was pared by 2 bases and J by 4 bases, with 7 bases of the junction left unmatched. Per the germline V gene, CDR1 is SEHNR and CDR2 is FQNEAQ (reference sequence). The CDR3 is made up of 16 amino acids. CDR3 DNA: TGTGCCAGCAGCTTAACGGGACAGGGGATCGGCTATGGCTACACCTTC. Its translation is CASSLTGQGIGYGYTF.

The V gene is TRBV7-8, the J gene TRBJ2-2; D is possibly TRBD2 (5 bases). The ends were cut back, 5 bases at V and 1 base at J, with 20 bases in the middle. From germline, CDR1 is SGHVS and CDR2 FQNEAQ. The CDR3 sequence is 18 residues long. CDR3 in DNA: TGTGCCAGCAGCACGACAAGCCTAGCTGCCTGGAACACCGGGGAGCTGTTTTTT. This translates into CASSTTSLAAWNTGELFF.

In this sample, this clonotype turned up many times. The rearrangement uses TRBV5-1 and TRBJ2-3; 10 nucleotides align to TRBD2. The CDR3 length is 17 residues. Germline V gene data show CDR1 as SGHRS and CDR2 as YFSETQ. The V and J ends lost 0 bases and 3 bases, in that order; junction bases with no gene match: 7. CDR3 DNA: TGCGCCAGCAGCTTGGGCAAATTACTAGCGGGAACAGATACGCAGTATTTT. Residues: CASSLGKLLAGTDTQYF.

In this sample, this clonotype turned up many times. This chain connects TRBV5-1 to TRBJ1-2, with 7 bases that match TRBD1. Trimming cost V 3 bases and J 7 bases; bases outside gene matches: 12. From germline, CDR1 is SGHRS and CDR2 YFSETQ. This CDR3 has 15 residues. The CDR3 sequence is CASSSAGTASSGYTF. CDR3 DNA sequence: TGCGCCAGCAGCTCCGCCGGGACAGCCTCTAGTGGCTACACCTTC.

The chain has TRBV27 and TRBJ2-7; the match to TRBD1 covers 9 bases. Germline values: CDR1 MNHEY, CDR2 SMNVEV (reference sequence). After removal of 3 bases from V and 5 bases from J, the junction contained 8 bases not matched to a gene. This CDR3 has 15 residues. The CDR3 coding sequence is TGTGCCAGCAGTTTCTATAGGACAGGGGAGGACGAGCAGTACTTC. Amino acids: CASSFYRTGEDEQYF.

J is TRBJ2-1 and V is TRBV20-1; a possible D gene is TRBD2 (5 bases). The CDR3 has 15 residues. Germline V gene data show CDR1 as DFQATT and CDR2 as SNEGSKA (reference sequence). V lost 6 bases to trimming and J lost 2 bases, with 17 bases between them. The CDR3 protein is CSAPERLDTYNEQFF. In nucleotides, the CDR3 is TGCAGTGCCCCAGAGCGGTTAGATACCTACAATGAGCAGTTCTTC.